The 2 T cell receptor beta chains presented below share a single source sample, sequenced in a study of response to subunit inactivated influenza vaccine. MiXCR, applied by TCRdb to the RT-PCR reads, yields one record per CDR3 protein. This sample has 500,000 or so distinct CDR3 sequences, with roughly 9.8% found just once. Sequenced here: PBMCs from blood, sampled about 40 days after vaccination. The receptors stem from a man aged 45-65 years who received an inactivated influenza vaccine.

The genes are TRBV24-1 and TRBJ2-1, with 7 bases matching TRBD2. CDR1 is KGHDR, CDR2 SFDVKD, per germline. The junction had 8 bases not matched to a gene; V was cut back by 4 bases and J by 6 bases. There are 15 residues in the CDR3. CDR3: CATSDMTSTINEQFF. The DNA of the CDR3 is TGTGCCACCAGTGACATGACTAGCACTATCAATGAGCAGTTCTTC.

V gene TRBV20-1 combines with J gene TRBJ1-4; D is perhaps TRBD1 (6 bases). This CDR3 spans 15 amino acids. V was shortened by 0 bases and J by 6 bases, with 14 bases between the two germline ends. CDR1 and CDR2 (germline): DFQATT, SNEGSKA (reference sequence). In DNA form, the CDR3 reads TGCAGTGCTAGAGATCAGGGGAGTTCGGATGAAAAACTGTTTTTT. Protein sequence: CSARDQGSSDEKLFF.